Detailed here is one TCR beta chain. These data originate in a study of T cells in Graves' hyperthyroidism and ophthalmopathy. It was RNA transcripts that yielded the amplified TCR beta CDR3 regions. Initially, a first-round RT-PCR of the TCR CDR3 employed the HTBI primer set. Via MiXCR, TCRdb re-called the multiplex PCR reads, giving one row per CDR3 protein. The sample has some 490,000 distinct CDR3 sequences; roughly 16% are singletons. The CDR3 length is 16 residues. The germline V gene encodes CDR1 SEHNR and CDR2 FQNEAQ (reference sequence). J was trimmed by 4 bases and V by 2 bases; bases with no gene match: 4. For the diagnoses, clinical symptoms, serum thyroxine and TRAb, thyroid ultrasound and orbital computed tomography were used. PBMCs were derived from 10 ml fresh peripheral blood.

Sequencing was carried out using blood. The rearrangement uses TRBV7-9 and TRBJ2-6, with 8 bases lining up with TRBD1. The TCR comes from a woman aged 30 to 39 with Graves' ophthalmopathy. DNA for the CDR3: TGTGCCAGCAGCTTACTGACAGGGGCAGGGGCCAACGTCCTGACTTTC. The encoded protein is CASSLLTGAGANVLTF.